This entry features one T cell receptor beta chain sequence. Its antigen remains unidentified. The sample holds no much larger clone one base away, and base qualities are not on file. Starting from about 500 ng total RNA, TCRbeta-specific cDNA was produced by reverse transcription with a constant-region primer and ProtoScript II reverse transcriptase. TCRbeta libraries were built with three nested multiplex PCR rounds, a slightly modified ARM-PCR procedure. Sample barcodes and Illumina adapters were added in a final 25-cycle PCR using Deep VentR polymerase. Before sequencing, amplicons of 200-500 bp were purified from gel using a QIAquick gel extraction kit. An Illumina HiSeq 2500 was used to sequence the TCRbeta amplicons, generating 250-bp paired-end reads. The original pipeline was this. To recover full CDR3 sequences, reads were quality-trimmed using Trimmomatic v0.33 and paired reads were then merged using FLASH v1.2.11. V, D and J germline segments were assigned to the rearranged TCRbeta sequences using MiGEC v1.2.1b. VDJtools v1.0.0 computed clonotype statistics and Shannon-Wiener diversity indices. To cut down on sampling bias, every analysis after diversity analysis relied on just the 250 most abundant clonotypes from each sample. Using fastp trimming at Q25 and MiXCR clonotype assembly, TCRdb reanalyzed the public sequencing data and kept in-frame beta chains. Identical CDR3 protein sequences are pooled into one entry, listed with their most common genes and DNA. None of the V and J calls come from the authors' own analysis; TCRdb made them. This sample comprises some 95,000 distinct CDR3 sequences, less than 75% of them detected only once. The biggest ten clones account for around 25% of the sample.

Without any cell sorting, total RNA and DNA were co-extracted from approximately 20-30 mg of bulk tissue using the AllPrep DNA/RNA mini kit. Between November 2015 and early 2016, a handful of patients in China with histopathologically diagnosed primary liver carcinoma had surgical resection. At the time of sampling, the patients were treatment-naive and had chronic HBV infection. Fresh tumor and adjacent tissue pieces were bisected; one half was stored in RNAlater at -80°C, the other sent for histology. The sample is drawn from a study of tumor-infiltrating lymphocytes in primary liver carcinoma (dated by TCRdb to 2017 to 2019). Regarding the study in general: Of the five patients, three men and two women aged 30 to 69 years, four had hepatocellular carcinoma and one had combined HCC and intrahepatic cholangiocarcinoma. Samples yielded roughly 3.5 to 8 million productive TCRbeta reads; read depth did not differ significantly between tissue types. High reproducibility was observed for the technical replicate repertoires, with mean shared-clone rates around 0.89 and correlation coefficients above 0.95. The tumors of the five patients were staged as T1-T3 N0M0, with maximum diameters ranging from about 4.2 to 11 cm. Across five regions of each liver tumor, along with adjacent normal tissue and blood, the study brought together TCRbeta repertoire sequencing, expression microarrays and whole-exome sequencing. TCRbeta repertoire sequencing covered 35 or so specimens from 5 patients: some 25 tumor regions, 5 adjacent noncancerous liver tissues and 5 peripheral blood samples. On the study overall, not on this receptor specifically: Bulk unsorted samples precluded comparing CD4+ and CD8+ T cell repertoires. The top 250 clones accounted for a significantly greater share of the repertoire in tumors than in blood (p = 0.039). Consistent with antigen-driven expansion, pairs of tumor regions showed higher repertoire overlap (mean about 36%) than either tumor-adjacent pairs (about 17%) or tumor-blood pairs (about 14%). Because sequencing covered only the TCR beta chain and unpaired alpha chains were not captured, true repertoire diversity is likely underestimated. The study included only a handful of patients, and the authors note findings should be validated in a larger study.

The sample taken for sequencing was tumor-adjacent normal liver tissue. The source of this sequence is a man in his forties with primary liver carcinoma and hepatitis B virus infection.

The nucleotide sequence reads as follows: TGTGCCAGCAGTAAACTAGCGGGAGCCACCGGGGAGCTGTTTTTT. The translation is CASSKLAGATGELFF. This receptor chain uses TRBV28 and TRBJ2-2; 11 of the junction bases match TRBD2. The CDR3 numbers 15 residues from cysteine through phenylalanine. Only the CDR3 portion is preserved as DNA: 45 bases, with reading frame beginning at the first base. CDR1 and CDR2, looked up from the germline V gene, are MDHEN and SYDVKM. For this chain, trimming is 5 bases at the V end and 4 bases at the J end, and the number of junction bases without a gene match is 3.